This T cell receptor beta chain was observed in a study of cytomegalovirus exposure and HLA in healthy donors (TCRdb year 2017). For the wider study: According to an earlier analysis of a few hundred of the donors, about 180 million T cells yielded roughly 110 million unique TCR beta sequences and about 300 Gb of sequence data. An early release covering just under 650 HLA-typed donors comprised about 300 gigabases of sequencing data and tens of millions of unique TCR sequences. The genetic ancestry cluster associated with self-reported Caucasian donors included 81% of the approximately 410 genotyped donors. The study aimed to test whether signatures of past pathogen exposure could be identified by cataloging public T cell receptors. Using immunosequencing, the study profiled T cell repertoires from about 650 subjects and related those repertoires to cytomegalovirus serostatus. Besides the first cohort of 666 subjects, a separate validation cohort made up of some 110 different subjects was used. To predict cytomegalovirus infection status, the study combined high-throughput TCR immunosequencing, statistical association of individual TCRs with disease status, and machine learning. A later analysis re-examined previously published TCR beta repertoires from around 670 donors and added high-resolution HLA genotyping to investigate patterns of TCR occurrence. Rather than using new phenotypic data, the later analysis identified candidate immune exposures from TCR beta sequences and from how often those sequences occurred across donors. An earlier analysis of more than 450 of the donors used high-throughput TCR beta sequencing to judge whether each TCR beta V gene segment behaved as functional or pseudogenic. Donor age, sex, ethnicity and CMV serostatus were compiled together with the repertoire data. A later genetic analysis used genome-wide SNP genotypes for 398 of the 666 donors, treating that subset as a discovery cohort. All discovery cohort repertoires had been generated on a single sequencing platform. Class I and class II HLA loci were covered by the typing at four-digit resolution. The number of donors typed differed by locus, with roughly 620-630 for A, B, C, DRB1 and DQB1, around 500 for DQA1, 600 to 610 for DPA1, and over 400 for DPB1. Several DR-DQ haplotypes were treated as single units for association and clustering because of strong linkage in the cohort. Across about 380 genotyped donors of the cohort, an average of about 240,000 unique TCR beta nucleotide sequences per donor were sequenced, and 15% to 20% of those sequences were non-productive.

Study-level results and caveats: The earlier analysis of a few hundred of the donors excluded fewer than 20 rarely observed V segments, including chromosome 9 orphons, because counts were too low. A further reported finding was that TCR beta sequences accurately predicted the HLA-A and HLA-B alleles for most subjects in the first cohort. The sequencing pipeline was judged likely to have produced a cluster of highly shared sequence variants as a technical artifact. A later genetic analysis reported fewer N-insertions in productive TCRs among donors in an Asian-associated ancestry cluster than the roughly 700-donor mean. In the study, around 160 TCR beta chains were listed as associated with cytomegalovirus. In a later genetic analysis, a missense DCLRE1C variant was associated with V-gene and J-gene trimming of TCR beta chains, and the association was replicated in an independent cohort. At a false discovery rate of 0.05, a later analysis linked 16,951 TCR beta sequences to specific HLA alleles. In a later analysis, HLA-associated TCR beta chains showed more clonal expansion and lower generation probabilities than non-associated chains that were equally common. The authors suggested that the approach could potentially be extended to other disease states and immunological phenotypes. Most TCR sequences were seen in very few donors, while some public TCRs were found in many individuals. Correlated functional status among segregating V segments might reflect linkage disequilibrium, but an unknown experimental factor could not be ruled out. Only TCR beta chains were sequenced in this cohort, and the absence of alpha or paired-chain data limited detectable features. The presence/absence analyses assumed that sequencing depth was roughly uniform across donors, and that assumption may not be true. An earlier analysis of around 500 of the donors showed that most TCR beta V segments appeared in productive rearrangements either about 87% or about 30% of the time, which broadly matched IMGT annotations. Most CMV-associated TCR beta chains appeared to be HLA-restricted in a later analysis, and the HLA associations seemed to be driven largely by CMV exposure. HLA typing was unavailable for some donors at each locus, so association tests used only the typed subset. Strong co-occurrence of HLA alleles, especially DR and DQ, made assigning TCR associations to individual alleles difficult. In both the original and validation cohorts, the classifier was reported to diagnose cytomegalovirus status with high specificity and sensitivity. The 87-base-pair reads could not distinguish some IMGT-functional V segments, including TRBV6-2 and TRBV6-3, so those segments were excluded. In vitro tests confirmed that three of the cytomegalovirus-associated TCR beta chains recognize cytomegalovirus antigens. In a later analysis, the rate of TCR association differed among HLA loci, with DRB1 alleles having the most associated TCRs and HLA-C alleles having the fewest. For the cohort, immune exposure information was limited to CMV serostatus. According to a later analysis, parvovirus B19, influenza, CMV and Epstein-Barr virus appeared linked to several top co-occurrence clusters.

Library construction relied on the immunoSEQ multiplex PCR assay. A mixture of 60 forward primers for TCR Vbeta segments and 13 reverse primers for TCR Jbeta segments was used in the multiplex PCR. A multiplex PCR assay on genomic DNA amplified the CDR3 region of rearranged TCR beta genes. The amplified TCR beta libraries were sequenced on the Illumina HiSeq System as 87-base-pair reads. In the authors' own workflow: Across the 500 to 700 repertoires, a later analysis counted 80 million or so unique TCR beta chains, approximately 12 million of which were shared by at least two donors. Raw reads were error-corrected and collapsed into unique sequences with a nearest-neighbor algorithm that merged closely related sequences to remove PCR and sequencing errors. Alignment of CDR3 sequences to IMGT reference sequences was used to assign V, D and J gene segments. For a sequence to be retained, at least a six-nucleotide match to both a V gene segment and a J gene segment was required. Rearrangements were classified as productive when the CDR3 lacked stop codons and remained in frame with V and J, and all other rearrangements were classified as non-productive. Following IMGT convention, CDR3 was defined as the stretch from the second conserved V-encoded cysteine up to the conserved J-encoded phenylalanine. Sequences without an unambiguous match to a single V gene segment were excluded from the earlier analysis of about 630 of the donors. In an earlier analysis of around 590 of the donors, a V segment was called functional when productive rearrangements were above 56.7%, and segregating when the standard deviation between donors exceeded 5%. To diagnose cytomegalovirus status from the catalog of TCR beta chain sequences, a statistical classification framework was built. V and J gene assignment, in a later analysis, came from comparing TCR nucleotide sequences with IMGT/GENE-DB human TR gene sequences. A later analysis assigned CDR3 sequences and most-parsimonious VDJ recombination scenarios with the TCRdist pipeline. In a later analysis, every TCR beta chain was defined by the combination of its CDR3 amino acid sequence and its V-gene family, and reads without a unique V-gene family were dropped. A later analysis removed roughly 590 highly shared, low-generation-probability nucleotide sequences to deal with suspected cross-contamination and a sequencing artifact. A later analysis calculated a clonal expansion index for each public chain from normalized within-repertoire ranks of inferred template counts. Generation probabilities in a later analysis came from a VDJ recombination model fitted to out-of-frame rearrangements, and those results were checked against IGoR. A later analysis scored TCR-TCR, TCR-HLA and TCR-CMV co-occurrence with hypergeometric tests, applying a repertoire-size bias correction to TCR pairs. To estimate false discovery rates, a later analysis permuted the HLA or CMV assignments 20 times. In a later analysis, co-occurring TCRs were grouped with DBSCAN, and TCRdist sequence similarity was added when clustering was performed within HLA-allele-positive subsets. For co-occurrence clustering, repertoires with fewer than 30,000 or more than 120,000 public chains were excluded, along with five repertoires with anomalous nucleotide sharing. Here the immuneACCESS table is served through TCRdb, limited to in-frame sequences with V and J called. Missing clones are a known gap in these copies; in checked studies unresolved V genes cover under half, and the rest lacks a known reason. V and J calls plus clone size are reproduced from that table; the DNA served to infer D and trimming. Counted in this sample were some 190,000 clones; about nine tenths of them appeared once. Over 1% of the sample lies in the top ten.

The cohort comprised approximately 700 healthy bone marrow donors. Cohort members were all nominally healthy when sampled, although unrecorded immune exposures were likely present. The donor was CMV seronegative and was included in the group of about 400 seronegative cohort members. Each donor provided a peripheral blood sample, and peripheral blood mononuclear cells were used for TCR beta sequencing. The Qiagen DNeasy Blood Extraction Kit was used to extract genomic DNA from the blood cell samples. With respect to this clone: The antigen this receptor binds is unknown. No base quality values were provided; no much bigger clone lies one nucleotide off.

The CDR3 sequence holds 14 residues, the cysteine and phenylalanine included. Of all the DNA, just the CDR3 is kept, 42 bases in frame from base 1. CDR1 SGHNT and CDR2 YYREEE are derived from the germline V gene (reference sequence). The junction shows trimming of 3 bases on V and 4 bases on J, and the gene matches do not reach 7 bases of it. Recombination connected TRBV5-4 to TRBJ2-7, and TRBD2 aligns with 7 junction nucleotides. This TCR was sampled from a man aged 30 to 45 in good health and CMV-seronegative. Sequenced sample: PBMCs. The nucleotide sequence is given as TGTGCCAGCAGCTCCGGGACTAAAACTTACGAGCAGTACTTC. Translated, this gives CASSSGTKTYEQYF. The variable domain in full, with residues beyond the CDR3 obtained from the reference TRBV5-4 and TRBJ2-7 genes, is ETGVTQSPTHLIKTRGQQVTLRCSSQSGHNTVSWYQQALGQGPQFIFQYYREEENGRGNFPPRFSGLQFPNYSSELNVNALELDDSALYLCASSSGTKTYEQYFGPGTRLTVT.